The 17 T cell receptor beta chains presented below share a single source sample, sequenced in a study of T cell responses to AZD1222 COVID-19 vaccine. Here immunoSEQ multiplex PCR was the method, and the copy in TCRdb shows in-frame clones only, minus some. The sample yields about 120,000 clones, roughly 90% seen once. The input for sequencing was peripheral blood, taken on day 0 of AZD1222 vaccination. The origin of the receptors is an adult in good health.

This rearrangement joins TRBV7-9 to TRBJ1-2; 7 nucleotides line up with TRBD1. Unmatched junction bases numbered 4, after V lost 5 bases and J lost 4 bases. The CDR3 extends over 13 amino acids. The V gene's germline CDR1 is SEHNR and CDR2 FQNEAQ (reference sequence). CDR3 in amino acids: CASSRDSSYGYTF. For the CDR3, the DNA is TGTGCCAGCAGCCGGGACAGCAGCTATGGCTACACCTTC.

J is TRBJ1-2 and V is TRBV6-5; 7 nucleotides agree with TRBD1. The CDR3 spans 15 residues. CDR1 MNHEY and CDR2 SVGAGI come from the germline V gene. After removal of 7 bases from V and 8 bases from J, the junction contained 16 bases not matched to a gene. The CDR3 DNA is TGTGCCAGCACCAAGGAAAGACAGGGTTTACAAGGCTACACCTTC. It is translated as CASTKERQGLQGYTF.

The CDR3 coding sequence is TGTGCCAGCAGCCGGACTAGCGGGATGGGAGAGACCCAGTACTTC. This gives the protein CASSRTSGMGETQYF. V and J are TRBV7-9 and TRBJ2-5; 12 nucleotides align to TRBD2. Germline lookup yields CDR1 SEHNR and CDR2 FQNEAQ (reference sequence). Germline trimming cut 5 bases from V and 4 bases from J; bases unmatched to any gene: 5. CDR3 length equals 15 residues.

This chain uses TRBV11-3 with TRBJ2-1; possible D gene TRBD1, 5 bases. The germline gives CDR1 SGHNT, CDR2 YENEEA. This CDR3 region has 14 residues. V shed 1 base and J shed 4 bases, with 8 bases lying between them. CDR3 sequence (DNA): TGTGCCAGCAGCTTAGCGCCAGGGTACAATGAGCAGTTCTTC. Its translation is CASSLAPGYNEQFF.

This clone appeared a single time. The chain uses TRBV6-1 and TRBJ2-3; perhaps TRBD2 as D (6 bases). The ends were cut back, 4 bases at V and 8 bases at J, with 25 bases in the middle. Germline V gene sequence: CDR1 MNHNS, CDR2 SASEGT. The CDR3 has 17 residues. CDR3 nucleotides: TGTGCCAGCAGTGCTCGGCGGGGTGGCGGGGCGTCTGTTACGCAGTATTTT. Encoded protein: CASSARRGGGASVTQYF.

This chain joins TRBV30 and TRBJ1-2; a possible D gene is TRBD1 (6 bases). CDR1 GTSNPN and CDR2 SVGIG come from the germline V gene (reference sequence). The CDR3 is made up of 16 amino acids. V lost 0 bases and J lost 5, with 19 bases in between. CDR3 in amino acids: CAWSVQRTVNSYGYTF. The CDR3 bases are TGTGCCTGGAGTGTACAACGGACAGTCAACAGTTATGGCTACACCTTC. Full variable domain (rest looked up from reference TRBV30 and TRBJ1-2): SQTIHQWPATLVQPVGSPLSLECTVEGTSNPNLYWYRQAAGRGLQLLFYSVGIGQISSEVPQNLSASRPQDRQFILSSKKLLLSDSGFYLCAWSVQRTVNSYGYTFGSGTRLTVV.

This chain connects TRBV7-8 to TRBJ1-1, with D perhaps matching TRBD1 (5 bases). This CDR3 is built from 16 residues. CDR1 SGHVS and CDR2 FQNEAQ come from the germline V gene. V shed 1 base and J shed 1 base, with 13 bases lying between them. CDR3 DNA sequence: TGTGCCAGCAGCTTAGGTCTGGGGCGATCGAACACTGAAGCTTTCTTT. It specifies CASSLGLGRSNTEAFF.

The genes are TRBV11-2 and TRBJ1-2; TRBD1 is a possible D gene (5 bases). Germline V gene sequence: CDR1 SGHAT, CDR2 FQNNGV. The ends were cut back, 4 bases at V and 6 bases at J, with 15 bases in the middle. The CDR3 loop spans 14 amino acids. The CDR3 here is CASSSFARADGYTF. In DNA form, the CDR3 reads TGTGCCAGCAGCTCGTTCGCCAGGGCTGATGGCTACACCTTC.

The J gene is TRBJ1-1, the V gene TRBV13; TRBD1 aligns across 9 bases. The junction had 7 bases not matched to a gene; V was cut back by 10 bases and J by 4 bases. The CDR3 contains 13 residues. Germline V lookup: CDR1 PRHDT, CDR2 FYEKMQ (reference sequence). As DNA, the CDR3 is TGTGCCATTGGACAGGGGCATTTCACTGAAGCTTTCTTT. This encodes CAIGQGHFTEAFF.

This clone was picked up a small number of times. The V and J genes are TRBV4-3 and TRBJ1-2, with D uncertain. V lost 0 bases and J lost 7, with 12 bases in between. The CDR3 length is 14 residues. CDR1 and CDR2 from the germline V gene are LGHNA and YSLEER. CDR3 loop: CASSQDLLAGGYTF. The CDR3 DNA reads as TGCGCCAGCAGCCAAGATTTGCTCGCGGGTGGCTACACCTTC.

The chain recombines TRBV27 with TRBJ1-3; D call uncertain. Germline values: CDR1 MNHEY, CDR2 SMNVEV (reference sequence). V was trimmed by 5 bases and J by 0 bases, leaving 11 bases between them. The CDR3 consists of 15 residues. In DNA, the CDR3 is TGTGCCAGCAGTCCCGCGGACCGCTCTGGAAACACCATATATTTT. This encodes CASSPADRSGNTIYF.

The V gene is TRBV6-5, the J gene TRBJ2-1, with TRBD1 matching over 8 bases. Germline trimming cut 2 bases from V and 8 bases from J; bases unmatched to any gene: 5. Germline loops: CDR1 MNHEY, CDR2 SVGAGI. The CDR3 loop spans 14 amino acids. In nucleotides, the CDR3 is TGTGCCAGCAGTTACACGGACAGGGCGCATGAGCAGTTCTTC. Translation gives CASSYTDRAHEQFF.

V is TRBV28 and J is TRBJ1-5; D ambiguous. CDR3 length equals 13 residues. The germline CDR1 and CDR2 sequences are MDHEN and SYDVKM. Trimming took off 7 bases at V and 0 bases at J, with 7 bases between the two ends. The CDR3 is CASKAISNQPQHF. The CDR3 coding sequence is TGTGCCAGCAAAGCAATTAGCAATCAGCCCCAGCATTTT.

In nucleotides, the CDR3 is TGTGCCAGCAGCGACCCGACAGGGGGAGGGGAAAAACTGTTTTTT. As protein: CASSDPTGGGEKLFF. This chain connects TRBV9 to TRBJ1-4, with 9 bases aligning to TRBD1. Germline V gives CDR1 SGDLS, CDR2 YYNGEE. Trimming removed 3 bases from V and 8 bases from J; junction bases left unmatched: 8. This CDR3 contains 15 residues.

V and J are TRBV3-1 (or the pseudogene TRBV3-2) and TRBJ2-3, with TRBD1 as a possible D gene (6 bases). The V end lost 4 bases, the J end lost 3 bases, and 17 bases lay between the germline ends. CDR3 size: 16 residues. Germline assignment: CDR1 LGHDT and CDR2 YNNKEL (reference sequence). The DNA for the CDR3 is TGTGCCAGCAGCCCCCTTGGACAGCTCGTGACAGATACGCAGTATTTT. It yields the protein CASSPLGQLVTDTQYF.

This chain joins TRBV3-1 (or the pseudogene TRBV3-2) and TRBJ2-1, with 8 nucleotides matching TRBD2. V shed 7 bases and J 3 bases; nucleotides not matched to a gene: 8. The CDR3 totals 15 residues. CDR1 and CDR2 from the germline V gene are LGHDT and YNNKEL (reference sequence). Here the CDR3 reads CASTRGAGVYNEQFF. The CDR3 DNA is TGTGCCAGCACGCGTGGAGCGGGAGTCTACAATGAGCAGTTCTTC.

The chain joins TRBV4-3 to TRBJ2-7, with a weak D call TRBD1 (5 bases). Germline lookup yields CDR1 LGHNA and CDR2 YSLEER. This CDR3 has 13 residues. V was pared by 0 bases and J by 3 bases, with 6 bases between. DNA of the CDR3: TGCGCCAGCAGCCAAGAAAGGGGCTACGAGCAGTACTTC. Amino acid sequence: CASSQERGYEQYF.